The clone carrying this TCR beta chain was detected a few times. Antigen unknown. This sample is drawn from a study of cytomegalovirus exposure and HLA in healthy donors. PCR employed 60 Vbeta and 13 Jbeta primers. Original handling: A follow-up analysis tallied tens of millions of unique TCR beta chains, roughly 11 million shared. Clones were read by immunoSEQ multiplex PCR, and TCRdb kept only the in-frame ones, dropping some. V and J calls and clone size come straight from that table; D and trimming were deduced from the DNA. The sample has around 110,000 clones, 65% seen once; the top ten hold roughly 9.7%. The study, taken as a whole, reports: In vitro confirmation showed a few CMV-associated chains to be CMV antigen specific. Published work reported that the classifier diagnosed cytomegalovirus status with high specificity and sensitivity.

The clonotype was recovered from a woman between 35 and 50 years old in good health and CMV-seropositive. Material: PBMCs.

The CDR3 DNA is TGTGCCAGTAGTGGAGGGACGAGAAATGAGCAGTTCTTC. Its translation is CASSGGTRNEQFF. The genes are TRBV19 and TRBJ2-1, with D maybe TRBD2 (6 bases). The germline V and J ends were trimmed by 5 bases and 7 bases, with 12 bases remaining between them. This CDR3 region has 13 residues. Per germline, CDR1 LNHDA and CDR2 SQIVND (reference sequence).